In this sample, the clone carrying this TCR beta chain turned up a few times. Its antigen is not identified. This sample is drawn from a study of cytomegalovirus exposure and HLA in healthy donors. Points from the study as a whole: Most observed TCR sequences were rare, whereas some public TCRs were detected in many donors. Later analysis identified several of the most significant clusters that appeared linked to common viral pathogens. In presence/absence analyses, roughly uniform sequencing depth across donors was assumed.

The CDR3 runs 13 residues. V was clipped by 7 bases and J by 8 bases, with 20 bases between them. Per germline, CDR1 SQVTM and CDR2 ANQGSEA. The PCR used 60 Vbeta and 13 Jbeta primers. This table comes from immunoSEQ multiplex PCR, and its TCRdb copy is limited to in-frame clones, with some not included. The sample includes about 120,000 clones, around two thirds of them seen just once. The genes are TRBV29-1 and TRBJ1-1; possibly TRBD1 for D (5 bases). The source is a human donor in good health. The source material was PBMCs. The CDR3 nucleotides are TGCAGCGCCAAGGCCCACAGGACGAGCGAAGCTTTCTTT. This codes for CSAKAHRTSEAFF.